Below are 15 T cell receptor beta chains sequenced from a single sample in a study of T-cell memory formation after mild COVID-19. One entry per CDR3 protein, called by TCRdb with MiXCR from the 5' RACE reads. The profile covers just over 350,000 distinct CDR3 sequences, with over 13% appearing a single time and about 20% taken by the ten largest. Specimen: PBMCs or a T cell subset sorted from them (not recorded which). These receptors originate from a man aged 18 to 30 who had mild COVID-19 (a few samples of this study predate the infection). Cell type and time point are not known.

This clonotype was observed a handful of times. This chain joins TRBV2 and TRBJ1-4; possible D gene TRBD1, 5 bases. The CDR3 is 13 residues long. The germline gives CDR1 SNHLY, CDR2 FYNNEI. Trimming shortened V by 9 bases and J by 5 bases, and 13 bases separated the two germline ends. The CDR3 DNA reads as TGTGCCAGGAAACAGGTCGGGAATGAAAAACTGTTTTTT. It encodes CARKQVGNEKLFF.

This clonotype was counted a few times. This chain links TRBV4-3 with TRBJ1-6, with D perhaps TRBD1 (6 bases). Germline CDR1 is LGHNA and CDR2 is YSLEER. The CDR3 is made up of 14 amino acids. Trimming removed 4 bases from V and 9 bases from J, with 13 bases in between. The CDR3 DNA reads TGCGCCAGCAGCCGAGGGGGGCTAGGTTCACCCCTCCACTTT. The encoded protein is CASSRGGLGSPLHF.

The chain employs TRBV7-2 and TRBJ2-5, with TRBD2 matching over 12 bases. Unmatched junction bases numbered 5, after V lost 5 bases and J lost 1 base. The CDR3 runs to 16 residues. CDR1 and CDR2 (germline): SGHTA, FQGNSA. The CDR3, as DNA: TGTGCCAGCAGCCGTGGACTAGCGGGGCCCCAAGAGACCCAGTACTTC. Translating gives CASSRGLAGPQETQYF. Full variable domain (outside the CDR3, taken from reference TRBV7-2 and TRBJ2-5): GAGVSQSPSNKVTEKGKDVELRCDPISGHTALYWYRQSLGQGLEFLIYFQGNSAPDKSGLPSDRFSAERTGGSVSTLTIQRTQQEDSAVYLCASSRGLAGPQETQYFGPGTRLLVL.

This sequence joins TRBV20-1 and TRBJ1-1; D remains unclear. V was clipped by 6 bases and J by 5 bases, with 16 bases between them. The germline CDR1 and CDR2 sequences are DFQATT and SNEGSKA (reference sequence). The CDR3 consists of 13 residues. The CDR3 bases are TGCAGTGCCATCCGGGATTTGGGGACTGAAGCTTTCTTT. This gives the protein CSAIRDLGTEAFF.

This clonotype was seen a few times. The chain is built from TRBV10-3 and TRBJ2-4, with D unclear. V was trimmed by 2 bases and J by 3 bases, leaving 14 bases between them. The CDR3 is 16 residues long. Per the germline V gene, CDR1 is ENHRY and CDR2 is SYGVKD. DNA for the CDR3: TGTGCCATCAGTGAGGCGGATCACATTGGCAAAAACATTCAGTACTTC. Translated, it gives CAISEADHIGKNIQYF.

For the CDR3, the DNA is TGTGCCAGCAGCCAAGAAGGAGGGCTGAATGAGCAGTTCTTC. As protein: CASSQEGGLNEQFF. The rearrangement uses TRBV3-1 and TRBJ2-1; D might be TRBD2 (6 bases). Trimming shortened V by 0 bases and J by 7 bases, and 10 bases separated the two germline ends. The CDR3 sequence is 14 residues long. Germline V gene data show CDR1 as LGHDT and CDR2 as YNNKEL (reference sequence).

The gene calls are TRBV6-2 or TRBV6-3 and TRBJ2-7, with TRBD1 matching over 8 bases. The germline V gene has CDR1 MNHEY and CDR2 SVGEGT. This CDR3 has 13 residues. With V trimmed by 8 bases and J by 4 bases, 7 bases remained unmatched. The CDR3 sequence is CASFQDREYEQYF. CDR3 coding DNA: TGTGCCAGCTTTCAGGACAGGGAATACGAGCAGTACTTC.

In its sample, this clonotype was seen many times. The J gene is TRBJ1-6, the V gene TRBV7-2; the D is unclear. V dropped 1 base and J dropped 7 bases, with 8 bases sitting between them. Germline V gene data show CDR1 as SGHTA and CDR2 as FQGNSA. This CDR3 is built from 14 residues. CDR3 in DNA: TGTGCCAGCAGCTTAGGATCCGAGAATTCACCCCTCCACTTT. Residues: CASSLGSENSPLHF.

V gene TRBV6-5 combines with J gene TRBJ1-1; 9 nucleotides align to TRBD1. Trimming at V came to 0 bases and at J to 7 bases, leaving 12 bases not matched to a gene. Germline CDR1 and CDR2: MNHEY and SVGAGI. There are 17 residues in the CDR3. CDR3 sequence reads: CASSYSGTGRGFDEAFF. As DNA, the CDR3 is TGTGCCAGCAGTTACTCCGGGACAGGGAGAGGATTCGATGAAGCTTTCTTT.

The rearrangement joins TRBV4-2 to TRBJ2-7; TRBD2 might be the D (6 bases). Germline lookup yields CDR1 LGHNA and CDR2 YNFKEQ. The CDR3 loop spans 14 amino acids. V lost 0 bases and J 1 base, leaving 7 bases between the germline ends. The CDR3 sequence: CASSQDRESYEQYF. Written as DNA, the CDR3 is TGTGCCAGCAGCCAAGATCGGGAGTCCTACGAGCAGTACTTC.

Ten or more counts support this clonotype. This chain uses TRBV5-1 with TRBJ2-3; D unclear. CDR1 is SGHRS and CDR2 is YFSETQ in the germline V gene. Trimming took 3 bases from V and 0 from J, leaving 11 bases between them. The CDR3 loop spans 15 amino acids. The CDR3 sequence: CASSWQVPSTDTQYF. As DNA, the CDR3 is TGCGCCAGCAGCTGGCAGGTCCCTAGCACAGATACGCAGTATTTT. Using reference TRBV5-1 and TRBJ2-3 for the parts outside the CDR3, the full variable domain is KAGVTQTPRYLIKTRGQQVTLSCSPISGHRSVSWYQQTPGQGLQFLFEYFSETQRNKGNFPGRFSGRQFSNSRSEMNVSTLELGDSALYLCASSWQVPSTDTQYFGPGTRLTVL.

The chain is built from TRBV7-9 and TRBJ2-3; a weak D match, TRBD2 (5 bases). Germline V lookup: CDR1 SEHNR, CDR2 FQNEAQ (reference sequence). The CDR3 consists of 16 residues. Trimming stripped 1 base from V and 2 bases from J, with 13 bases between. The CDR3 region is CASSLVPTSFTDTQYF. The CDR3 region has the DNA TGTGCCAGCAGCTTAGTCCCCACTAGTTTCACAGATACGCAGTATTTT.

This chain connects TRBV6-6 to TRBJ1-6, with D unresolved. The CDR3 is made up of 16 amino acids. Per the germline V gene, CDR1 is MNHNY and CDR2 is SVGAGI (reference sequence). Trimming cost V 2 bases and J 2 bases, with 10 bases left between them. The CDR3 region is CASSYKGSTYNSPLHF. CDR3 bases: TGTGCCAGCAGTTACAAGGGAAGCACCTATAATTCACCCCTCCACTTT.

This clonotype was counted a single time. The DNA of the CDR3 is TGCGCCAGCAGCCAGGTTCGGAGCTCTGACGGCTACACCTTC. Encoded protein: CASSQVRSSDGYTF. The V call is TRBV4-3, the J call TRBJ1-2; D gene ambiguous. The CDR3 is 14 residues long. V was pared by 3 bases and J by 8 bases, with 16 bases between. Per germline, CDR1 LGHNA and CDR2 YSLEER.

V and J are TRBV27 and TRBJ2-1; 7 bases match TRBD2. Germline V gives CDR1 MNHEY, CDR2 SMNVEV (reference sequence). V was clipped by 3 bases and J by 8 bases; unmatched bases: 7. The CDR3 is made up of 14 amino acids. The CDR3 loop is CASSFARGIHEQFF. The CDR3 DNA reads TGTGCCAGCAGTTTCGCGCGGGGGATCCATGAGCAGTTCTTC.